What follows are 14 T cell receptor beta chains derived from one specimen sequenced in a study of blood T cell repertoires in COVID-19. The table came from immunoSEQ multiplex PCR; TCRdb's copy has only in-frame clones and leaves some out. The table includes about 440,000 clones, around 88% detected once. Sequenced: peripheral blood. These receptor sequences come from a woman in her forties or fifties with COVID-19, enrolled during active disease.

This clone occurred a few times. The chain carries TRBV6-5 and TRBJ1-4, with D possibly matching TRBD1 (5 bases). From germline, CDR1 is MNHEY and CDR2 SVGAGI. The CDR3 length is 15 residues. Trimming removed 3 bases from V and 8 bases from J, with 16 bases in between. The chain's CDR3 is CASSYSYGHDEKLFF. Written as DNA, the CDR3 is TGTGCCAGCAGTTATTCATACGGACATGACGAAAAACTGTTTTTT.

This chain links TRBV7-2 with TRBJ1-5, with 7 nucleotides matching TRBD1. Germline V gene sequence: CDR1 SGHTA, CDR2 FQGNSA. The CDR3 has 17 amino acids. V shed 1 base, J shed 6 bases, and the junction held 12 bases outside the gene matches. CDR3 protein: CASSLEVWEGGSQPQHF. CDR3 bases: TGTGCCAGCAGCTTAGAAGTCTGGGAAGGGGGCAGTCAGCCCCAGCATTTT.

This chain connects TRBV6-1 to TRBJ2-7, with 11 nucleotides matching TRBD2. Germline values: CDR1 MNHNS, CDR2 SASEGT. The trim removed 1 base at V and 4 bases at J, leaving 6 bases unmatched. The CDR3 has 16 residues. The CDR3 DNA is TGTGCCAGCAGTGAAGGACTAGCGGGGTCGGCGTACGAGCAGTACTTC. Protein: CASSEGLAGSAYEQYF.

Worth noting for this clone: This sample includes further DNA sequences coding for the same CDR3. The chain uses TRBV9 and TRBJ2-1; 10 bases line up with TRBD2. V dropped 3 bases and J dropped 5; count of bases not matched to a gene: 5. The CDR3 contains 15 residues. Looked up from germline, CDR1 is SGDLS and CDR2 is YYNGEE. The CDR3 region has the DNA TGTGCCAGCAGCGCACTAGCGGGACCAAACAATGAGCAGTTCTTC. This encodes CASSALAGPNNEQFF.

V usage is TRBV10-1 and J usage is TRBJ2-5; a weak D match, TRBD1 (6 bases). The CDR3 covers 13 residues. Germline CDR1 reads WNHNN; CDR2 reads SYGVQD (reference sequence). The V end lost 4 bases, the J end lost 5 bases, and 11 bases lay between the germline ends. CDR3 loop: CASSVAGVETQYF. CDR3 nucleotides: TGCGCCAGCAGTGTAGCAGGGGTGGAGACCCAGTACTTC.

This clone appeared a single time. The chain has TRBV11-2 and TRBJ1-5; 9 bases align to TRBD1. The germline V gene encodes CDR1 SGHAT and CDR2 FQNNGV. The CDR3 has 15 amino acids. After removal of 4 bases from V and 3 bases from J, the junction contained 4 bases not matched to a gene. CDR3 sequence: CASSSGTGINQPQHF. CDR3 coding DNA: TGTGCCAGCAGCTCCGGGACAGGGATCAATCAGCCCCAGCATTTT.

The chain couples TRBV29-1 to TRBJ2-7, with TRBD1 identical over 9 bases. Germline assignment: CDR1 SQVTM and CDR2 ANQGSEA. The CDR3 is 12 amino acids. V trimming: 2 bases; J trimming: 5 bases; junction bases outside the gene matches: 1. The CDR3 here is CSVETGGHEQYF. The CDR3 DNA follows: TGCAGCGTTGAAACAGGGGGCCACGAGCAGTACTTC.

This chain joins TRBV6-6 and TRBJ1-1; tentatively, D is TRBD1 (6 bases). Trimming removed 8 bases from V and 2 bases from J, with 12 bases in between. The CDR3 sequence is 13 residues long. CDR1 and CDR2 (germline): MNHNY, SVGAGI (reference sequence). This CDR3 reads CASLLGGNTEAFF. CDR3 nucleotide sequence: TGTGCCAGCTTGTTAGGGGGTAACACTGAAGCTTTCTTT.

This chain links TRBV3-1 (or the pseudogene TRBV3-2) with TRBJ2-1, with D uncertain. The length of the CDR3 is 12 residues. V shed 1 base and J shed 8 bases, with 6 bases lying between them. Germline V lookup: CDR1 LGHDT, CDR2 YNNKEL (reference sequence). The CDR3 sequence is CASSQVPDEQFF. DNA for the CDR3: TGTGCCAGCAGCCAAGTTCCCGATGAGCAGTTCTTC.

The count of this clone is one. In DNA, the CDR3 is TGTGCCAGCTCACCTCTCGGACAGGGGGAGCAGTACTTC. Protein: CASSPLGQGEQYF. The V gene is TRBV18, the J gene TRBJ2-7; 9 positions match TRBD1. The V segment lost 3 bases and the J segment 7 bases; nucleotides outside the gene matches: 4. The CDR3 covers 13 residues. Germline V CDR1 and CDR2: KGHSH, LQKENI.

This sequence joins TRBV5-1 and TRBJ1-3; a weak D match, TRBD1 (6 bases). CDR1 SGHRS and CDR2 YFSETQ come from the germline V gene. The CDR3 covers 16 residues. Trimming removed 1 base from V and 0 bases from J, with 11 bases in between. CDR3 nucleotide sequence: TGCGCCAGCAGCTTGAGGGGGATCGACTCTGGAAACACCATATATTTT. This gives the protein CASSLRGIDSGNTIYF.

The chain carries TRBV2 and TRBJ1-2, with D unclear. Trimming left V 6 bases short and J 7 bases short, with 12 bases between. CDR3 length: 12 amino acids. Germline lookup yields CDR1 SNHLY and CDR2 FYNNEI. The CDR3 DNA follows: TGTGCCAGCAGCACAACAGTAGGTGGCTACACCTTC. Amino acids: CASSTTVGGYTF.

CDR3 in amino acids: CASSQDLAGFYEQYF. CDR3 DNA sequence: TGTGCCAGCAGCCAAGATCTAGCGGGTTTCTACGAGCAGTACTTC. The chain couples TRBV9 to TRBJ2-7, with 8 bases fitting TRBD2. CDR1 and CDR2 from the germline V gene are SGDLS and YYNGEE. V trimming: 4 bases; J trimming: 3 bases; junction bases outside the gene matches: 9. The CDR3 totals 15 residues.

The V call is TRBV7-2, the J call TRBJ1-6, with D possibly TRBD1 on 5 matching bases. The germline V and J ends were trimmed by 4 bases and 3 bases, with 13 bases remaining between them. The CDR3 is made up of 16 amino acids. CDR1 and CDR2 from the germline V gene are SGHTA and FQGNSA. The CDR3 region is CASSSPGLSYNSPLHF. CDR3 in DNA: TGTGCCAGCAGCTCTCCGGGACTCAGCTATAATTCACCCCTCCACTTT. Using reference TRBV7-2 and TRBJ1-6 for the parts outside the CDR3, the full variable domain is GAGVSQSPSNKVTEKGKDVELRCDPISGHTALYWYRQSLGQGLEFLIYFQGNSAPDKSGLPSDRFSAERTGGSVSTLTIQRTQQEDSAVYLCASSSPGLSYNSPLHFGNGTRLTVT.